The TCR beta chain described here comes from a study of blood T cell repertoires in COVID-19. This clone has a single count. The CDR3 spans 12 residues. V shed 0 bases and J shed 7 bases, with 8 bases lying between them. From germline, CDR1 is SGHNT and CDR2 YYREEE (reference sequence). Sequencing was performed with immunoSEQ multiplex PCR; in TCRdb, only in-frame clones are kept and a portion is missing. The data contain around 300,000 clones, over 75% of them singletons. The rearrangement links TRBV5-4 to TRBJ2-7; D gene uncertain. Sequenced input: PBMCs or T cells enriched from blood (not recorded which). The clonotype was recovered from a woman between 25 and 40 years old who had recovered from COVID-19. This CDR3 is CASSLELREQYF. The DNA for the CDR3 is TGTGCCAGCAGCTTGGAGTTGAGAGAGCAGTACTTC.